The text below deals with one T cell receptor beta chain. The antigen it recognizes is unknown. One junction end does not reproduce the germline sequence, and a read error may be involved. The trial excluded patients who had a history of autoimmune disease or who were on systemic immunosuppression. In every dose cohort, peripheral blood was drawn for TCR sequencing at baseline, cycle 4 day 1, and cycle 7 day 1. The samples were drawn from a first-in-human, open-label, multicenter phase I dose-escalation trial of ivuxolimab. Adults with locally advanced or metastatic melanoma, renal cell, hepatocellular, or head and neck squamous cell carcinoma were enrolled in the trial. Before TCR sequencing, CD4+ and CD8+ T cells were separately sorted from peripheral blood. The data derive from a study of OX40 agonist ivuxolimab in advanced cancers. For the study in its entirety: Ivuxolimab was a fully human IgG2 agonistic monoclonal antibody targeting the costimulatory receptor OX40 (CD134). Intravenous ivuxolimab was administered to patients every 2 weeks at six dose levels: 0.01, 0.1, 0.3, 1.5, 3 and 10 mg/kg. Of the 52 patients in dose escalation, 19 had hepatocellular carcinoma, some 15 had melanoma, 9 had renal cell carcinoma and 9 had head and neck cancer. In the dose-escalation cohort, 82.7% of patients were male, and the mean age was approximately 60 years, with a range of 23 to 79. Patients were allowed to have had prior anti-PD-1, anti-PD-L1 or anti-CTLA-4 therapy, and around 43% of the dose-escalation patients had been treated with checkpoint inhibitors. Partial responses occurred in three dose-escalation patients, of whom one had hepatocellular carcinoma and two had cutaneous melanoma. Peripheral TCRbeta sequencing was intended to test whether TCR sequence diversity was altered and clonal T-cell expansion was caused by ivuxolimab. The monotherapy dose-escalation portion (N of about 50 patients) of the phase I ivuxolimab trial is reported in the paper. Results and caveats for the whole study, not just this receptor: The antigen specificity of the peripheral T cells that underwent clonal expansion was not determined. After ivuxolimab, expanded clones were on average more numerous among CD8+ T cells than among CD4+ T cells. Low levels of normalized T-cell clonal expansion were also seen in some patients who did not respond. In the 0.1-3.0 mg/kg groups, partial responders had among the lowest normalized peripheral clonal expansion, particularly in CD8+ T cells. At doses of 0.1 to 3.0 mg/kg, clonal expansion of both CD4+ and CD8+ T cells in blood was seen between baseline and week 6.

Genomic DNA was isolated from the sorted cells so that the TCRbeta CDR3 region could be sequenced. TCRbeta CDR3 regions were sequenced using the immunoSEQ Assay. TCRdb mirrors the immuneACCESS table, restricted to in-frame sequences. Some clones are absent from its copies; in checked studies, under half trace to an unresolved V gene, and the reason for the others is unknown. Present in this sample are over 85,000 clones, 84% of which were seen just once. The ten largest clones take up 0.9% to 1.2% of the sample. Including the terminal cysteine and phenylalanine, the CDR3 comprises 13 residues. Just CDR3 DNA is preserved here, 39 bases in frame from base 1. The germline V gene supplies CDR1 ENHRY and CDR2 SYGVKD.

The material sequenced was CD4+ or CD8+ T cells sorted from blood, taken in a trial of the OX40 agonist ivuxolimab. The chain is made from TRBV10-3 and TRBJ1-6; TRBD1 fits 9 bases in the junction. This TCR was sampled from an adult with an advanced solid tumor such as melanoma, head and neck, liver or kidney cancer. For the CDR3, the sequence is CAISEGLRDRVLF. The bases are TGTGCCATCAGTGAGGGTCTCCGGGACAGGGTTCTCTTT.